Listed below are T cell receptor beta chains from one sample, sequenced in a study of memory CD4+ T cells and cytomegalovirus serostatus. Produced via immunoSEQ multiplex PCR; TCRdb's table is partial and in-frame only. The data hold around 45,000 clones, with under 85% observed a single time. Source material: memory CD4+ T cells from blood. These receptors were taken from an adult in good health and CMV-seronegative. The CDR3 runs from the conserved cysteine through the conserved F or W. D genes are given only for firm matches. Clone size appears in some rows only: once, few, many, or a class for an expanded clone.

CASSLRWTGSYEQYF,TGTGCCAGCAGTCTCCGATGGACAGGGTCCTACGAGCAGTACTTC,TRBV27,15,TRBJ2-7,NA,TRBD1
CASSEIPGTSGYNEQFF,TGTGCCAGCAGCGAGATTCCCGGGACTAGCGGCTACAATGAGCAGTTCTTC,TRBV11-1,17,TRBJ2-1,once,TRBD2
CASRTEGHEQYF,TGCGCCAGCCGGACAGAAGGGCACGAGCAGTACTTC,TRBV5-1,12,TRBJ2-7,few,NA
CASSLTGYEAFF,TGTGCCAGCAGCTTGACTGGCTATGAAGCTTTCTTT,TRBV5-4,12,TRBJ1-1,few,NA
CAWSINSGRMNQPQHF,TGTGCCTGGAGTATAAATTCAGGGAGAATGAATCAGCCCCAGCATTTT,TRBV30,16,TRBJ1-5,NA,NA
CASSQEGTGVSYEQYF,TGTGCCAGCAGCCAAGAAGGGACAGGCGTGTCCTACGAGCAGTACTTC,TRBV4-2,16,TRBJ2-7,NA,TRBD1
CASSVEQGASYEQYF,TGTGCCAGCAGCGTTGAACAGGGGGCATCCTACGAGCAGTACTTC,TRBV11-2,15,TRBJ2-7,NA,TRBD1
CATSRDLVVRGYGYTF,TGTGCCACCAGCAGAGATTTGGTTGTCAGGGGCTATGGCTACACCTTC,TRBV15,16,TRBJ1-2,NA,NA
CASSPLGGEDYGYTF,TGTGCCAGCAGCCCATTGGGAGGGGAGGACTATGGCTACACCTTC,TRBV9,15,TRBJ1-2,NA,NA
CASSSSHGMNTEAFF,TGTGCCAGCAGCTCTTCCCACGGTATGAACACTGAAGCTTTCTTT,TRBV5-4,15,TRBJ1-1,NA,NA
CASSLDQGTYEQYF,TGTGCCAGCAGCTTGGACCAGGGGACCTACGAGCAGTACTTC,TRBV5-5,14,TRBJ2-7,NA,NA
CASSKDEETGNTEAFF,TGTGCCAGCAGCAAAGATGAAGAGACAGGGAACACTGAAGCTTTCTTT,TRBV21-1,16,TRBJ1-1,NA,NA
CASRDRANGNTIYF,TGTGCCAGCAGGGACAGGGCGAATGGAAACACCATATATTTT,TRBV2,14,TRBJ1-3,NA,TRBD1
CAWSWRQSSEAFF,TGTGCCTGGAGTTGGCGGCAGTCCTCTGAAGCTTTCTTT,TRBV30,13,TRBJ1-1,NA,NA
CASSVSTGVLNSPLHF,TGTGCCAGCAGTGTCTCGACAGGGGTGCTAAATTCACCCCTCCACTTT,TRBV28,16,TRBJ1-6,NA,TRBD1
CASSYRGGGNSPLHF,TGTGCCAGCAGTTACAGGGGAGGAGGTAATTCACCCCTCCACTTT,TRBV6-5,15,TRBJ1-6,NA,NA
CASSLEGQGKEKLFF,TGTGCCAGCAGCTTAGAAGGACAGGGAAAAGAAAAACTGTTTTTT,TRBV7-8,15,TRBJ1-4,NA,TRBD1
CASSSWTSGGGETQYF,TGCGCCAGCAGCTCCTGGACTAGCGGGGGTGGGGAGACCCAGTACTTC,TRBV5-1,16,TRBJ2-5,once,TRBD2
CASSDGRTGSGYTF,TGTGCCAGCAGTGACGGGAGGACAGGCTCTGGCTACACCTTC,TRBV25-1,14,TRBJ1-2,few,TRBD1
CASSSRQGESSWGNTIYF,TGCGCCAGCAGCTCTCGACAGGGGGAATCGAGCTGGGGAAACACCATATATTTT,TRBV5-1,18,TRBJ1-3,NA,TRBD1
CASSETPPGQVYRPLHF,TGCGCCAGCAGCGAGACGCCCCCGGGACAGGTATATCGACCCCTCCACTTT,TRBV5-1,17,TRBJ1-6,NA,TRBD1
CASSKWGLPEETQYF,TGTGCCAGCAGCAAATGGGGGCTCCCTGAAGAGACCCAGTACTTC,TRBV21-1,15,TRBJ2-5,few,NA
CASTPGGRDTGELFF,TGTGCCAGCACCCCCGGCGGGCGGGACACCGGGGAGCTGTTTTTT,TRBV25-1,15,TRBJ2-2,NA,NA
CASSTRTGGGNSPLHF,TGTGCCAGCAGCACCCGGACAGGGGGAGGGAATTCACCCCTCCACTTT,TRBV9,16,TRBJ1-6,NA,TRBD1
CAISRGYNEKLFF,TGTGCCATCAGCAGGGGTTATAATGAAAAACTGTTTTTT,TRBV10-3,13,TRBJ1-4,NA,NA
CAWSGKKGGRTEAFF,TGTGCCTGGAGTGGAAAGAAGGGGGGAAGGACTGAAGCTTTCTTT,TRBV30,15,TRBJ1-1,NA,NA
CASGLEGGTQYF,TGTGCCAGCGGACTGGAAGGGGGTACGCAGTATTTT,TRBV4-2,12,TRBJ2-3,NA,NA
CASRRRGQGYGYTF,TGTGCCAGTAGACGCCGCGGACAGGGATATGGCTACACCTTC,TRBV19,14,TRBJ1-2,few,TRBD1
CASGPTSTNEKLFF,TGTGCTAGTGGACCTACCTCAACTAATGAAAAACTGTTTTTT,TRBV12-5,14,TRBJ1-4,NA,NA
CSSLVQGDQETQYF,TGCAGCTCACTGGTCCAGGGAGACCAAGAGACCCAGTACTTC,TRBV29-1,14,TRBJ2-5,once,NA
CASSEGGQETQYF,TGTGCCAGCAGTGAAGGGGGACAAGAGACCCAGTACTTC,TRBV2,13,TRBJ2-5,NA,NA
CASSFLIASTEAFF,TGTGCCAGCAGCTTCCTTATCGCGAGTACTGAAGCTTTCTTT,TRBV7-2,14,TRBJ1-1,few,NA